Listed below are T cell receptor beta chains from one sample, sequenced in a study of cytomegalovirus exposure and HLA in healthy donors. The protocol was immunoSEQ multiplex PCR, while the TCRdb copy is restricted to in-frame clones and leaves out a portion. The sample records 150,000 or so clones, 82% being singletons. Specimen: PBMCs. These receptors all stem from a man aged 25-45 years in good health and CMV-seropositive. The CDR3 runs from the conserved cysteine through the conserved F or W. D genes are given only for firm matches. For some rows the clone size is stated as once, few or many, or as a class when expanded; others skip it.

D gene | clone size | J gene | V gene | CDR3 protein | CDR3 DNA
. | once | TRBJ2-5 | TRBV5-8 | CASSGRGNQETQYF | TGTGCCAGCAGCGGTCGGGGAAACCAAGAGACCCAGTACTTC
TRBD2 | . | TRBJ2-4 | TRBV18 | CASSKLAGVAKNIQYF | TGTGCCAGCTCCAAACTAGCGGGGGTAGCCAAAAACATTCAGTACTTC
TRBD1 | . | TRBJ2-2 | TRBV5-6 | CASSGQAITGELFF | TGTGCCAGCAGCGGACAGGCTATCACCGGGGAGCTGTTTTTT
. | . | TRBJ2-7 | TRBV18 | CASSPLGASEQYF | TGTGCCAGCTCACCACTTGGAGCCTCTGAGCAGTACTTC
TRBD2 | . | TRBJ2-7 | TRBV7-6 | CASSPRGGRSYEQYF | TGTGCCAGCAGCCCGAGGGGCGGGAGGAGCTACGAGCAGTACTTC
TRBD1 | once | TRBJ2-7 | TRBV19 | CASSPGTDYEQYF | TGTGCCAGTAGTCCAGGGACAGATTACGAGCAGTACTTC
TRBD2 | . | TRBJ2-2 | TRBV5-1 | CASSSGTSGYPGELFF | TGCGCCAGCAGCTCCGGGACTAGCGGTTACCCCGGGGAGCTGTTTTTT
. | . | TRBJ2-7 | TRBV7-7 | CASSWDTYEQYF | TGTGCCAGCAGTTGGGACACCTACGAGCAGTACTTC
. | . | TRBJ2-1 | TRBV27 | CASSFDLMGGEQFF | TGTGCCAGCAGCTTTGACCTGATGGGGGGTGAGCAGTTCTTC
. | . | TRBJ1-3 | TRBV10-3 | CAISQPVQQGNTIYF | TGTGCCATTTCTCAGCCGGTTCAACAGGGAAACACCATATATTTT
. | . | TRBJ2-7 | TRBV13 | CASSVRGAYEQYF | TGTGCCAGCAGTGTCAGGGGTGCCTACGAGCAGTACTTC
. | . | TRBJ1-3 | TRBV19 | CASSPRLFTTGNTIYF | TGTGCCAGTAGTCCGAGACTCTTCACGACCGGAAACACCATATATTTT
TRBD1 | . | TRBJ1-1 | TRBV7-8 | CATCLGRGDTEAFF | TGTGCCACCTGCTTGGGCAGGGGGGACACTGAAGCTTTCTTT
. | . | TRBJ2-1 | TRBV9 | CASRDAGGVYNEQFF | TGTGCCAGCAGAGATGCGGGCGGGGTCTACAATGAGCAGTTCTTC
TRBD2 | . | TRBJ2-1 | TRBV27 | CASSFRLAGGVGGVNEQFF | TGTGCCAGCAGTTTTCGGCTAGCGGGAGGGGTCGGGGGTGTCAATGAGCAGTTCTTC
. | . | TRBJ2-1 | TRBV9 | CASSVELRNEQFF | TGTGCCAGCAGCGTAGAGTTGCGGAATGAGCAGTTCTTC
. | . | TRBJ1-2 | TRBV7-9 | CASSLAQVNYGYTF | TGTGCCAGCAGCTTAGCGCAGGTTAACTATGGCTACACCTTC
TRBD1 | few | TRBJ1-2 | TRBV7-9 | CASSPRPGQGRISYGYTF | TGTGCCAGCAGCCCGAGACCGGGACAGGGGAGGATCAGCTATGGCTACACCTTC
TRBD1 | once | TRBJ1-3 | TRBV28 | CASSITAGGSGNTIYF | TGTGCCAGCAGCATTACAGCAGGGGGTTCTGGAAACACCATATATTTT
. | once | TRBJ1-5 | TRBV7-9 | CASSLDRDQPQHF | TGTGCCAGCAGCTTAGACAGGGATCAGCCCCAGCATTTT
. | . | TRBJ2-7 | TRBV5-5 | CASSLENERTEQYF | TGTGCCAGCAGCTTAGAGAATGAGCGAACCGAGCAGTACTTC
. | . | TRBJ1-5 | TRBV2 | CASSKDSGAYQPQHF | TGTGCCAGCAGTAAGGACAGTGGGGCGTATCAGCCCCAGCATTTT
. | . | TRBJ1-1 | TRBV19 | CASSRGRVAFF | TGTGCCAGTAGTAGGGGCAGGGTCGCTTTCTTT
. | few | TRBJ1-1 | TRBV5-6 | CASSSGWRDTEAFF | TGTGCCAGCAGCTCGGGGTGGCGGGACACTGAAGCTTTCTTT
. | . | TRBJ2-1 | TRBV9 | CASSVGRVQGDEQFF | TGTGCCAGCAGCGTGGGCCGAGTACAGGGCGATGAGCAGTTCTTC
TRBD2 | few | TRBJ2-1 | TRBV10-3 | CAISPAGGPYNEQFF | TGTGCCATCAGTCCAGCGGGAGGGCCATACAATGAGCAGTTCTTC
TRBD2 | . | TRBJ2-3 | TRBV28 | CASSPPTSGGADTQYF | TGTGCCAGCAGTCCCCCGACTAGCGGGGGAGCGGATACGCAGTATTTT
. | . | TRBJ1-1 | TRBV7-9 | CASSFIDTEAFF | TGTGCCAGCAGCTTTATAGACACTGAAGCTTTCTTT
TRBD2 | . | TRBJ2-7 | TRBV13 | CASSRGGPYEQYF | TGTGCCAGCAGCCGGGGAGGGCCGTACGAGCAGTACTTC
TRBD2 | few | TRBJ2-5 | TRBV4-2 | CASSPTSGKGETQYF | TGTGCCAGCAGCCCGACGAGCGGGAAAGGCGAGACCCAGTACTTC
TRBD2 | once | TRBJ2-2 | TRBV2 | CASRRGGARATGELFF | TGTGCCAGCAGACGCGGGGGGGCGAGGGCCACCGGGGAGCTGTTTTTT
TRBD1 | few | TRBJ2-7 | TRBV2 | CASTWGQPSYEQYF | TGTGCCAGCACCTGGGGACAGCCCTCCTACGAGCAGTACTTC
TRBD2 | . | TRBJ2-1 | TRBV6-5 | CASRTSGGYNEQFF | TGTGCCAGCAGGACTAGCGGGGGATACAATGAGCAGTTCTTC
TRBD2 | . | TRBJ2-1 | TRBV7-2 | CASSVSGVVYNEQFF | TGTGCCAGCAGCGTAAGCGGGGTGGTCTACAATGAGCAGTTCTTC
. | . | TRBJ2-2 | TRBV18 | CASSPRQGGGELFF | TGTGCCAGCTCACCCCGGCAGGGCGGCGGGGAGCTGTTTTTT
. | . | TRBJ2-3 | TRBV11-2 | CASSWGVTDTQYF | TGTGCCAGCAGCTGGGGAGTCACAGATACGCAGTATTTT
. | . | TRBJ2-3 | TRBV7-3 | CASSSGVGSPTDTQYF | TGTGCCAGCAGCTCAGGGGTGGGGTCTCCCACAGATACGCAGTATTTT
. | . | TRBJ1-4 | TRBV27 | CASSLVAGYLATNEKLFF | TGTGCCAGCAGTTTAGTGGCGGGGTACCTTGCAACTAATGAAAAACTGTTTTTT
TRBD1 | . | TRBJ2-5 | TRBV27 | CASSLSRTGWETQYF | TGTGCCAGCAGTTTATCGCGGACAGGATGGGAGACCCAGTACTTC
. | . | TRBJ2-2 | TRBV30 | CAWSRGNTGELFF | TGTGCCTGGAGTCGGGGGAACACCGGGGAGCTGTTTTTT
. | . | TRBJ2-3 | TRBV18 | CASSLDSSTDTQYF | TGTGCCAGCTCACTGGACAGCAGCACAGATACGCAGTATTTT
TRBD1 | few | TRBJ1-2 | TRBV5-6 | CASRFGTGGWNYGYTF | TGTGCCAGCCGTTTCGGGACAGGGGGCTGGAACTATGGCTACACCTTC
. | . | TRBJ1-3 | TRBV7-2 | CASSVTGVAGNTIYF | TGTGCCAGCAGCGTTACAGGAGTAGCTGGAAACACCATATATTTT
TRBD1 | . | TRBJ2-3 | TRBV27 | CASRWDRGADTQYF | TGTGCCAGCAGATGGGACAGGGGGGCAGATACGCAGTATTTT
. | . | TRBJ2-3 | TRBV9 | CASSVEASASWDTQYF | TGTGCCAGCAGCGTAGAAGCCAGCGCGTCGTGGGATACGCAGTATTTT
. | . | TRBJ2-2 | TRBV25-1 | CASSGPFFGEPFF | TGTGCCAGTAGCGGTCCGTTTTTCGGGGAGCCGTTTTTT
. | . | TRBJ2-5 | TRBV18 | CASSPQEGETQYF | TGTGCCAGCTCACCTCAGGAGGGAGAGACCCAGTACTTC
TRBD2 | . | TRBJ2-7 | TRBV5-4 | CASSSELAGGSYEQYF | TGTGCCAGCAGCTCGGAACTAGCGGGAGGGTCCTACGAGCAGTACTTC